This is a list of T cell receptor beta chains from one sample in a study of blood T cell repertoires in COVID-19. Assay used: immunoSEQ multiplex PCR; TCRdb lists only in-frame clones, some missing. This repertoire shows about 200,000 clones, 65% to 85% found once; its top ten account for around 9.3%. Sequencing used peripheral blood. These receptors were collected from a woman of 80 years or more with acute or convalescent COVID-19. Both conserved end residues are part of each CDR3. D genes are given only for firm matches. Clone size appears in some rows only: once, few, many, or a class for an expanded clone.

V gene	J gene	D gene	clone size	CDR3 protein	CDR3 DNA
TRBV4-3	TRBJ2-5	TRBD2	few	CASSRNSGGAETQYF	TGCGCCAGCAGCCGGAATAGCGGGGGTGCGGAGACCCAGTACTTC
TRBV29-1	TRBJ2-7	.	.	CSAAPRRDSLLFEQYF	TGCAGCGCTGCCCCGCGTCGGGACTCCCTTCTTTTCGAGCAGTACTTC
TRBV29-1	TRBJ1-1	.	.	CSVAGTLNTEAFF	TGCAGCGTCGCTGGGACATTGAACACTGAAGCTTTCTTT
TRBV7-9	TRBJ2-7	.	.	CASSLRLLGDSYEQYF	TGTGCCAGCAGCTTACGACTTCTCGGGGATTCCTACGAGCAGTACTTC
TRBV5-6	TRBJ2-7	.	.	CASSPLDTGDEQYF	TGTGCCAGCAGCCCGTTGGACACGGGCGACGAGCAGTACTTC
TRBV28	TRBJ1-1	.	.	CASSLRGMNTEAFF	TGTGCCAGCAGTTTGCGAGGGATGAACACTGAAGCTTTCTTT
TRBV5-1	TRBJ1-1	.	.	CASSLSGGAEAFF	TGCGCCAGCAGCTTGAGTGGGGGGGCAGAAGCTTTCTTT
TRBV2	TRBJ1-1	TRBD1	.	CASRGQVTEAFF	TGTGCCAGCAGGGGACAGGTCACTGAAGCTTTCTTT
TRBV19	TRBJ1-5	.	.	CASRDRRGNSNQPQHF	TGTGCCAGTAGAGATCGACGGGGGAATAGCAATCAGCCCCAGCATTTT
TRBV5-1	TRBJ1-4	.	.	CASALGPATNEKLFF	TGCGCCAGCGCATTGGGCCCTGCAACTAATGAAAAACTGTTTTTT
TRBV11-2	TRBJ2-7	.	.	CASSLARDAGFLYEQYF	TGTGCCAGCAGCTTAGCCAGGGATGCCGGCTTTCTTTACGAGCAGTACTTC
TRBV2	TRBJ2-7	TRBD2	.	CAGRTRGSSYEQYF	TGTGCCGGGAGGACGCGGGGGTCCTCCTACGAGCAGTACTTC
TRBV5-6	TRBJ2-3	TRBD2	.	CASTRGADTQYF	TGTGCCAGCACCCGGGGGGCAGATACGCAGTATTTT